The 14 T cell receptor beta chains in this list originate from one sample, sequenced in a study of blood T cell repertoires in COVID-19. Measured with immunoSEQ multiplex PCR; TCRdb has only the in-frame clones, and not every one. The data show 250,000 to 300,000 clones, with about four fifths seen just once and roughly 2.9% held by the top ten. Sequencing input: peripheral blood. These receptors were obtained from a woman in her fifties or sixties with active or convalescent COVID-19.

This CDR3 reads CATSRVPYEQYF. DNA of the CDR3: TGTGCCACCAGCAGAGTCCCGTACGAGCAGTACTTC. The chain combines TRBV15 with TRBJ2-7; D is ambiguous. The CDR3 is made up of 12 amino acids. Trimming pared 1 base from V and 4 bases from J, leaving 5 bases between. Germline V CDR1 and CDR2: LNHNV, YYDKDF (reference sequence).

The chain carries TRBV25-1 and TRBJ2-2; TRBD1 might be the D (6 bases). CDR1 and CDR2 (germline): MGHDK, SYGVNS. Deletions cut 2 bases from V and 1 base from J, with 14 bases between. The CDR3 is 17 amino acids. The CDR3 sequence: CASSEGRQGLNTGELFF. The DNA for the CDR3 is TGTGCCAGCAGTGAAGGCCGTCAGGGGTTGAACACCGGGGAGCTGTTTTTT.

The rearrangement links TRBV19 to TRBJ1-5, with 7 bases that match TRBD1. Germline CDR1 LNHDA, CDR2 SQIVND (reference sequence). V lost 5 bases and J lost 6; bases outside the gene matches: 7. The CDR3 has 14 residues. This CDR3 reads CASSDDRVSQPQHF. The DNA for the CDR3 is TGTGCCAGTAGTGACGACAGGGTGTCTCAGCCCCAGCATTTT.

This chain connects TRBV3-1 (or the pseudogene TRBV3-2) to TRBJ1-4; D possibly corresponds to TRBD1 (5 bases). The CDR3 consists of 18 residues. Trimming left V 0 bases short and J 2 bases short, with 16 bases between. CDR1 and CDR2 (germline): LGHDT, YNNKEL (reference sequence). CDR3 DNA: TGTGCCAGCAGCCAAGATCCGCCAGGGCCTGGGACTAATGAAAAACTGTTTTTT. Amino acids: CASSQDPPGPGTNEKLFF.

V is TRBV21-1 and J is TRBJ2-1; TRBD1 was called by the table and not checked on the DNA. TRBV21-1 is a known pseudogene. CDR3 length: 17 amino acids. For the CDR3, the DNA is TGTGCCAGCAGCCCCGGGGACACGGCGGACAACCACAATGAGCAGTTCTTC. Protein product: CASSPGDTADNHNEQFF.

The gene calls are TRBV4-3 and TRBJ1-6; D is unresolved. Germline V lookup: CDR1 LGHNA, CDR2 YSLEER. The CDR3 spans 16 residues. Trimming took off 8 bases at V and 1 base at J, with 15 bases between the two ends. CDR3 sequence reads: CASCPGLTSYNSPLHF. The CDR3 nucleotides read TGCGCCAGCTGCCCCGGTTTAACGTCCTATAATTCACCCCTCCACTTT.

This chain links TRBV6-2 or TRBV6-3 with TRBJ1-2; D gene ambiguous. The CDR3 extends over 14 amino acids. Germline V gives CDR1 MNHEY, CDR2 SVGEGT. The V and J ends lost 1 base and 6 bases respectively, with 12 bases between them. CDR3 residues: CASSYFKGRDGYTF. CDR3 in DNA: TGTGCCAGCAGTTACTTCAAAGGGAGGGATGGCTACACCTTC.

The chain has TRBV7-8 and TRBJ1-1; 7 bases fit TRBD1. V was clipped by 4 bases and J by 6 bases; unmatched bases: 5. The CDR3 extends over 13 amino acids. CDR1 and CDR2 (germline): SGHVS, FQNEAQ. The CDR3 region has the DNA TGTGCCAGCAGCTCGGACAGGACCTCTGAAGCTTTCTTT. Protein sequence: CASSSDRTSEAFF.

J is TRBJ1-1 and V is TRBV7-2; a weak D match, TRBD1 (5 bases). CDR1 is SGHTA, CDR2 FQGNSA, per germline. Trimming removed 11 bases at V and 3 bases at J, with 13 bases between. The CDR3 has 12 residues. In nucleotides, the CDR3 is TGTGCCTCCCGGTGGGGGGACACTGAAGCTTTCTTT. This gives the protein CASRWGDTEAFF.

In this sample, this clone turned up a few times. CDR3: CASRWQASGNTIYF. Written as DNA, the CDR3 is TGTGCCAGCAGATGGCAGGCATCTGGAAACACCATATATTTT. V gene TRBV28 combines with J gene TRBJ1-3; D gene ambiguous. Germline V gene sequence: CDR1 MDHEN, CDR2 SYDVKM. The V end was cut by 6 bases, the J end by 1 base, with 10 bases between. The length of the CDR3 is 14 residues. Complete variable domain (other parts from reference TRBV28 and TRBJ1-3): DVKVTQSSRYLVKRTGEKVFLECVQDMDHENMFWYRQDPGLGLRLIYFSYDVKMKEKGDIPEGYSVSREKKERFSLILESASTNQTSMYLCASRWQASGNTIYFGEGSWLTVV.

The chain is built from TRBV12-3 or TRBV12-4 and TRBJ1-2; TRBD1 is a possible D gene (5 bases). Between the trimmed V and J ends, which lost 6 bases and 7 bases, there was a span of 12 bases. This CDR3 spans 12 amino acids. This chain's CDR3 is CASSPGGIGYTF. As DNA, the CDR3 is TGTGCCAGCAGCCCCGGGGGGATTGGCTACACCTTC.

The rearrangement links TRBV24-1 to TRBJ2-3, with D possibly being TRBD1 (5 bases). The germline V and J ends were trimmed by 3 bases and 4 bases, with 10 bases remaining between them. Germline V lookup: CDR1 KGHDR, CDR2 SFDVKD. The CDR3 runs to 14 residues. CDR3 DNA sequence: TGTGCCACCAGTGATCCTAGGGGCGCAGATACGCAGTATTTT. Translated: CATSDPRGADTQYF.

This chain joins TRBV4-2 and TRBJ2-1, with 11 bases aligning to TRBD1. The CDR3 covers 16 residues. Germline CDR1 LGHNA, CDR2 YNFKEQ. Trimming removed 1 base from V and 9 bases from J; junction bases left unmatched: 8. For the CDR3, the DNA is TGTGCCAGCAGCCAAGGGTTGGGACAGGGGGTTGGTGAGCAGTTCTTC. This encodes CASSQGLGQGVGEQFF.

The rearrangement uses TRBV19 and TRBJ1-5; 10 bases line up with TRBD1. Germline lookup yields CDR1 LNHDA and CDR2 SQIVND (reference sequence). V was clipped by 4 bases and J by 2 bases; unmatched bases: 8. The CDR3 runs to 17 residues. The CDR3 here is CASSTGDRGSGNQPQHF. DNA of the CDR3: TGTGCCAGTAGTACCGGGGACAGGGGATCGGGCAATCAGCCCCAGCATTTT.